This paragraph covers one TCR beta chain sequence. Its antigen is as yet unknown. The sample comes from a study of Ad26.COV2.S vaccination and SARS-CoV-2 variants. Germline assignment: CDR1 SEHNR and CDR2 FQNEAQ (reference sequence). The V end was cut by 1 base, the J end by 5 bases, with 8 bases between. This CDR3 comprises 13 residues. Study findings and constraints: Considerable breadth of spike-specific CD8+ and CD4+ T cell responses has reportedly been documented following vaccination. Spike-specific TCR breadth ran higher among vaccine recipients than placebo recipients. Similar non-spike TCR breadth was observed in recipients of vaccine and of placebo.

Assay used: immunoSEQ multiplex PCR; TCRdb lists only in-frame clones, some missing. Of roughly 380,000 clones detected, under 95% appear once; the ten largest clones hold 3.5% to 4.5%. Material: peripheral blood, obtained after recovery from COVID-19. The TCR was taken from a human donor who had recovered from COVID-19. The genes are TRBV7-9 and TRBJ1-1; no reliable D call. As DNA, the CDR3 is TGTGCCAGCAGCTTAGAAGCCGGGACTGAAGCTTTCTTT. Its protein product is CASSLEAGTEAFF. Together with reference TRBV7-9 and TRBJ1-1, the CDR3 gives the full variable domain: DTGVSQNPRHKITKRGQNVTFRCDPISEHNRLYWYRQTLGQGPEFLTYFQNEAQLEKSRLLSDRFSAERPKGSFSTLEIQRTEQGDSAMYLCASSLEAGTEAFFGQGTRLTVV.